The entry below describes one T cell receptor beta chain. No antigen is known for it. The germline gives CDR1 ENHRY, CDR2 SYGVKD. Trimming cost V 3 bases and J 4 bases; bases outside gene matches: 6. The CDR3 contains 14 residues. The data originate from a study of T cell repertoires in cytomegalovirus infection. About the study: CMV infection plus the matching HLA type was flagged by public TCR beta signatures.

TCRdb recomputed calls from the reads with MiXCR, one row per CDR3 protein. The sample includes about 220,000 distinct CDR3 sequences, around 35% seen only once; the top ten take over 45%. This chain links TRBV10-3 with TRBJ2-7; TRBD1 matches at 7 bases. This receptor was identified in a human donor in good health (CMV status not recorded). Some clones in this sample may be carry-over from other donors' samples. The sample consisted of CD8+ T cells from cultured PBMCs, taken from culture after CMV antigen stimulation. This CDR3 reads CAISEQGNQYEQYF. The CDR3 DNA follows: TGTGCCATCAGTGAACAGGGGAACCAATACGAGCAGTACTTC.